This entry is about one T cell receptor (beta chain). The clone's antigen remains unknown. The sample holds no much larger clone one base away, and base qualities are not on file. The sample comes from a study of blood T cell repertoires in COVID-19 (TCRdb year 2020). The study in broad terms: The collaborator samples originated in the United States, Italy and Spain and spanned the acute and convalescent phases of COVID-19. The prospective study material was composed of cDNA or gDNA derived from T cells, B-cell-depleted T cells, or PBMCs. Deeply sampled blood TCRbeta repertoires from subjects exposed to, actively infected with, or recovered from COVID-19 were included in the dataset. A freely available public database, intended as a resource for researchers studying the immune response to SARS-CoV-2, is where the repertoires were released. The samples were drawn from two sources: the first 160 participants of the ongoing ImmuneRACE study, and over 1,000 subjects contributed by 6 global collaborators. Nearly every sample came with metadata listing a de-identified subject ID, COVID-19 status, age in years and sex. Where available, HLA class I and class II types were obtained from metadata supplied by the sample provider rather than from assay-based typing.

The immunoSEQ Assay, a bias-controlled multiplex PCR, was used to amplify TCRbeta CDR3 regions from genomic DNA. In the source study's methods: Nucleated cell counts per sample were estimated from amplification of reference gene primers within the assay. To quantify the absolute abundance of each unique TCRbeta CDR3 rearrangement, sequence reads were collapsed and filtered. Productive Simpson clonality was computed per sample as the square root of Simpson's diversity index over productive rearrangements. In TCRdb, the immuneACCESS table is reduced to in-frame sequences with V and J assigned. These tables do not hold every clone; where another copy was compared, an unresolved V gene accounts for under half, and the others remain unexplained. The V and J calls and clone size come from that table; D and trimming were worked out from the DNA. Across this sample there are some 66,000 clones, with roughly 80% seen only once. 6.6% of the sample goes to the ten largest clones.

Each collaborating institution followed its own protocols to collect whole blood in K2EDTA tubes. Collaborator samples were shipped for TCRbeta analysis as frozen whole blood, isolated PBMCs, or DNA extracted from either sample type. The germline V gene gives CDR1 as SGHTA and CDR2 as FQGNSA. The junction shows trimming of 3 bases on V and 4 bases on J, plus 9 bases between the germline ends. CDR3 length: 13 amino acids, cysteine to phenylalanine. Of all the DNA, just the CDR3 is kept, 39 bases in frame from base 1. The research as a whole found: How much clinical and demographic metadata was included differed by source and by participant, and the metadata was provided uncurated.

Sequencing input: peripheral blood. In this chain, TRBV7-2 is recombined with TRBJ1-2, with no confident D gene call. The sequence derives from a man between 60 and 75 years old with acute or convalescent COVID-19. The CDR3 amino acid sequence is: CASSLGRPYGYTF. The nucleotide sequence reads as follows: TGTGCCAGCAGCTTGGGCAGGCCCTATGGCTACACCTTC.